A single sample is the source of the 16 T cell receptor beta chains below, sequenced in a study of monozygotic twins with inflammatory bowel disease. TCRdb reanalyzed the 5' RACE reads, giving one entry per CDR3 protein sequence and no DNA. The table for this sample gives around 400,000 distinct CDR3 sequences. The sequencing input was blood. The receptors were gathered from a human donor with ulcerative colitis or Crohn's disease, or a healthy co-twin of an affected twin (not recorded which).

This CDR3 reads CASSYGLLNAQETQYF. This chain connects TRBV6-2 or TRBV6-3 to TRBJ2-5; the D call from TCRdb, TRBD2, cannot be confirmed without DNA. Germline-derived CDR1 and CDR2 are MNHEY and SVGEGT. The length of the CDR3 is 16 residues.

This CDR3 is CASSFTQGTEAFF. The chain couples TRBV7-9 to TRBJ1-1; the TCRdb call, TRBD1, lacks DNA for checking. The V gene's germline CDR1 is SEHNR and CDR2 FQNEAQ (reference sequence). CDR3 size: 13 residues. Full variable domain (remainder filled in from reference TRBV7-9 and TRBJ1-1): DTGVSQNPRHKITKRGQNVTFRCDPISEHNRLYWYRQTLGQGPEFLTYFQNEAQLEKSRLLSDRFSAERPKGSFSTLEIQRTEQGDSAMYLCASSFTQGTEAFFGQGTRLTVV.

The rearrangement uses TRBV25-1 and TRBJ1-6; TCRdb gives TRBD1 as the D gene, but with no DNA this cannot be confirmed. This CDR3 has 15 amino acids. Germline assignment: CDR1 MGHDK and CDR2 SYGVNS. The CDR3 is CASQPGQGHYSPLHF.

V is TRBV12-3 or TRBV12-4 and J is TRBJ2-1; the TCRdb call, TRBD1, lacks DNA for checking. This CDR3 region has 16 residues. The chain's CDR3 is CASSPSGLGPYNEQFF.

CDR3 in amino acids: CASSLAPSPNQPQHF. The rearrangement links TRBV7-2 to TRBJ1-5; as DNA is missing, the TRBD1 call by TCRdb cannot be tested. This CDR3 comprises 15 residues. CDR1 is SGHTA and CDR2 is FQGNSA in the germline V gene.

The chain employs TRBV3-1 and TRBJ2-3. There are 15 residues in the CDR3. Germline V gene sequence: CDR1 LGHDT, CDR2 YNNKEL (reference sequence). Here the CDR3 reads CASSQDGLAADTQYF.

CDR3 sequence: CASSQGQVYEQYF. The chain joins TRBV18 to TRBJ2-7; there is no DNA to check the TCRdb D call of TRBD1. The germline V gene has CDR1 KGHSH and CDR2 LQKENI. This CDR3 has 13 residues.

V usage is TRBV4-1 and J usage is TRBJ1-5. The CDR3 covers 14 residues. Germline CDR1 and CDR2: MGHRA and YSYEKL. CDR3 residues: CASSQDSLIQPQHF.

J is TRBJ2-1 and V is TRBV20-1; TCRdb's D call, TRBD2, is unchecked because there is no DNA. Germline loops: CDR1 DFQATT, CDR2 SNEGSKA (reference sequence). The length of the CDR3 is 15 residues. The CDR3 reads CSAGRTSGRYDEQFF.

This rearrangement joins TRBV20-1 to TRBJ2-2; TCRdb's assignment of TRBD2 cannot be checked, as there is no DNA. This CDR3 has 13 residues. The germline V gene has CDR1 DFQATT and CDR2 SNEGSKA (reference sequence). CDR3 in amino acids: CSASGARTGELFF.

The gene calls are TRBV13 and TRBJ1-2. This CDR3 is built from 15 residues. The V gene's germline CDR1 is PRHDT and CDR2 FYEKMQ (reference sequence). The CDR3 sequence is CASSGPRHADYGYTF.

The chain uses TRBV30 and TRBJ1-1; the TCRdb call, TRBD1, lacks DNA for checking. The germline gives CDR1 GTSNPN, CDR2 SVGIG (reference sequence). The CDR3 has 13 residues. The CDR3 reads CAWSANRVTEAFF.

The CDR3 is CASQQGFPYNEQFF. The rearrangement links TRBV5-1 to TRBJ2-1; TCRdb gives TRBD1 as the D gene, but with no DNA this cannot be confirmed. The CDR3 sequence is 14 residues long. Germline CDR1 reads SGHRS; CDR2 reads YFSETQ. Full variable domain (rest looked up from reference TRBV5-1 and TRBJ2-1): KAGVTQTPRYLIKTRGQQVTLSCSPISGHRSVSWYQQTPGQGLQFLFEYFSETQRNKGNFPGRFSGRQFSNSRSEMNVSTLELGDSALYLCASQQGFPYNEQFFGPGTRLTVL.

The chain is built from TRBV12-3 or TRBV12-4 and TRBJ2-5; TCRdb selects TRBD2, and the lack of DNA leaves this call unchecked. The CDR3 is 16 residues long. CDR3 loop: CASSSPWTSGQETQYF.

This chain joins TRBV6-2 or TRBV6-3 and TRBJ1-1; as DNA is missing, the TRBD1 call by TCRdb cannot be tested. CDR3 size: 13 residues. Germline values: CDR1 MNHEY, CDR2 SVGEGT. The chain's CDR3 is CASRPQGAGEAFF.

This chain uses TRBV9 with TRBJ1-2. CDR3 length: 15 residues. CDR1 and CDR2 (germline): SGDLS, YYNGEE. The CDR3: CASSPQEGLSYGYTF.